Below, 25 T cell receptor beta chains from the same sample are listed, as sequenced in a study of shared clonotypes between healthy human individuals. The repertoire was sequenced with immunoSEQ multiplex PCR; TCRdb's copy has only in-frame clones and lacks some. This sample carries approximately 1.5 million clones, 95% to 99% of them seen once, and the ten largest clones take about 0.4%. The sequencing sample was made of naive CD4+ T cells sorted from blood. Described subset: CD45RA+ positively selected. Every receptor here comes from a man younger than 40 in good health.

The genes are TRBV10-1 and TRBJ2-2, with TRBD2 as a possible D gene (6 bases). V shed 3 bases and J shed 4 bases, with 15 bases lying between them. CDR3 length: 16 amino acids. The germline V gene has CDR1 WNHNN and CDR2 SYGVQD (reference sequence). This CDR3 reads CASSEWASVGTGELFF. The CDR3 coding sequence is TGCGCCAGCAGTGAATGGGCTAGCGTGGGCACCGGGGAGCTGTTTTTT.

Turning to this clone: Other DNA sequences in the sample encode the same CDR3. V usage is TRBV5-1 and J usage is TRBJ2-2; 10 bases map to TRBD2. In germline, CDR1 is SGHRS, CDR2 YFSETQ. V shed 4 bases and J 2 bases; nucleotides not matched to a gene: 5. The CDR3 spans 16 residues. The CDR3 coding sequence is TGCGCCAGCAGCCCCCGGACTAGCGGAAACACCGGGGAGCTGTTTTTT. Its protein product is CASSPRTSGNTGELFF.

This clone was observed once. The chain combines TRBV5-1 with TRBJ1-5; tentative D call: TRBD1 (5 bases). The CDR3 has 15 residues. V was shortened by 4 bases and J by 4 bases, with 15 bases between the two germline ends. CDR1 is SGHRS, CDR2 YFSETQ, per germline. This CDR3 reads CASSATPGGNQPQHF. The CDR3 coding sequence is TGCGCCAGCAGCGCGACCCCGGGGGGGAATCAGCCCCAGCATTTT. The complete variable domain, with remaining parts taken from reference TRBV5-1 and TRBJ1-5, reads KAGVTQTPRYLIKTRGQQVTLSCSPISGHRSVSWYQQTPGQGLQFLFEYFSETQRNKGNFPGRFSGRQFSNSRSEMNVSTLELGDSALYLCASSATPGGNQPQHFGDGTRLSIL.

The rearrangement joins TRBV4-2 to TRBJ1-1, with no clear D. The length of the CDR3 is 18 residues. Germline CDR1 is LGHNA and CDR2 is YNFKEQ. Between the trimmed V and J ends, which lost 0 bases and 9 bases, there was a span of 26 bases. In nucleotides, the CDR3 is TGTGCCAGCAGCCAAGACCCGATCATTGGACTTAGAGAGGAGAAAGCTTTCTTT. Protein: CASSQDPIIGLREEKAFF.

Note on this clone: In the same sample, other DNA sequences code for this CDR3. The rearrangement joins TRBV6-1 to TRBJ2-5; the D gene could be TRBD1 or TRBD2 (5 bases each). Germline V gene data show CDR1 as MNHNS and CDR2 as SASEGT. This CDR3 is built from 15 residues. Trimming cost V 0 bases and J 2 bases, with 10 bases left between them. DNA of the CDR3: TGTGCCAGCAGTGAAGCGAGGGGCCTGCAAGAGACCCAGTACTTC. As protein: CASSEARGLQETQYF.

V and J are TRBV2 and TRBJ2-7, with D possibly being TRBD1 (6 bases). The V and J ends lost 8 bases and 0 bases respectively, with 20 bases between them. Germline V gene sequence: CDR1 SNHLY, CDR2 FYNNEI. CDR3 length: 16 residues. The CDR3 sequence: CASLHQQGGSSYEQYF. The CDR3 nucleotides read TGTGCCAGCCTGCACCAACAAGGGGGTAGCTCCTACGAGCAGTACTTC.

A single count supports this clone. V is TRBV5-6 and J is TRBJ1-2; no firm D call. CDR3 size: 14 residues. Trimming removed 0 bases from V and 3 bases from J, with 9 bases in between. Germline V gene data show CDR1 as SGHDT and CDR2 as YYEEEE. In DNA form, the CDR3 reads TGTGCCAGCAGCTTGGATCGGGGAGACTATGGCTACACCTTC. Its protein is CASSLDRGDYGYTF.

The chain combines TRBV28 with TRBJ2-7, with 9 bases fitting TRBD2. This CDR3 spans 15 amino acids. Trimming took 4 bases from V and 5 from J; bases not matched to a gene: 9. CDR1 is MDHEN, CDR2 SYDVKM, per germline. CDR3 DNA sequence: TGTGCCAGCAGTTGGGGAGCGGGAGGTCCGGACGAGCAGTACTTC. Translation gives CASSWGAGGPDEQYF.

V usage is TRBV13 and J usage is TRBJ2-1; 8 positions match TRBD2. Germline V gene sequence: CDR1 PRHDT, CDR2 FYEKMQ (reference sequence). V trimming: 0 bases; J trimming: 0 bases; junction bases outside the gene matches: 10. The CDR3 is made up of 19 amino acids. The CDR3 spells CASSLGPLSGSGSYNEQFF. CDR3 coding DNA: TGTGCCAGCAGCTTAGGTCCCTTAAGCGGGAGTGGCTCCTACAATGAGCAGTTCTTC.

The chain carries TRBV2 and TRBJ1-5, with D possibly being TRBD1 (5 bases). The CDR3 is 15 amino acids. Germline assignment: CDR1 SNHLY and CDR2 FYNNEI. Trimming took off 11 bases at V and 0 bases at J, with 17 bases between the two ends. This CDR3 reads CAQRKGRRSNQPQHF. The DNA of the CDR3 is TGTGCCCAACGGAAGGGGAGGCGTAGCAATCAGCCCCAGCATTTT.

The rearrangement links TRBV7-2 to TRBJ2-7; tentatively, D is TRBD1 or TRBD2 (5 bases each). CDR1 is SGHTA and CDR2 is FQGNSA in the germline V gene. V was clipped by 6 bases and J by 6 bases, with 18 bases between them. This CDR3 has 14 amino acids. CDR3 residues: CASSFPGPWVEQYF. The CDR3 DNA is TGTGCCAGCAGTTTCCCGGGACCCTGGGTCGAGCAGTACTTC.

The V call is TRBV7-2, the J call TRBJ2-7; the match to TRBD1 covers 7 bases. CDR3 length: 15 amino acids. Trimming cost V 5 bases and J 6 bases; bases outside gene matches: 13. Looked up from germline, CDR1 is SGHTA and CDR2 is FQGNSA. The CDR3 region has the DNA TGTGCCAGCAGCAAAAGACAGGGAAGTATGAGCGAGCAGTACTTC. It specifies CASSKRQGSMSEQYF.

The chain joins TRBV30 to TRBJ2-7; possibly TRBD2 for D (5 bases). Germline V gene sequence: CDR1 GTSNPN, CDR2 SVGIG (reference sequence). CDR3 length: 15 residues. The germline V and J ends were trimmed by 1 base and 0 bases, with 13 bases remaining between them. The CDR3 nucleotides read TGTGCCTGGAGTGATCGGAGGCGGAACTCCTACGAGCAGTACTTC. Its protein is CAWSDRRRNSYEQYF.

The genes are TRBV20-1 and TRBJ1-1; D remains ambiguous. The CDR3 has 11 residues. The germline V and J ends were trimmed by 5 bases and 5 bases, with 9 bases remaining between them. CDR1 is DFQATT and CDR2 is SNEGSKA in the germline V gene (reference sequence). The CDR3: CSAPVRTEAFF. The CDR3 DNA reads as TGCAGTGCTCCTGTACGTACTGAAGCTTTCTTT.

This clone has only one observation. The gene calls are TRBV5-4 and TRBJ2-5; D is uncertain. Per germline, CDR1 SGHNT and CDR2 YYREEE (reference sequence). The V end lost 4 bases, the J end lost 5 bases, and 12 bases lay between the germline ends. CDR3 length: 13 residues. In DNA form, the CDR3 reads TGTGCCAGCAGCCTGCCTCTCGTGGAGACCCAGTACTTC. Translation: CASSLPLVETQYF.

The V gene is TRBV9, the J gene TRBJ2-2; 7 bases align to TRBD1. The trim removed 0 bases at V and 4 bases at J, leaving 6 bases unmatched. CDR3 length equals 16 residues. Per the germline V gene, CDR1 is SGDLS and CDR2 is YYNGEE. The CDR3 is CASSVVTGASTGELFF. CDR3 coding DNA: TGTGCCAGCAGCGTAGTCACAGGGGCGAGCACCGGGGAGCTGTTTTTT.

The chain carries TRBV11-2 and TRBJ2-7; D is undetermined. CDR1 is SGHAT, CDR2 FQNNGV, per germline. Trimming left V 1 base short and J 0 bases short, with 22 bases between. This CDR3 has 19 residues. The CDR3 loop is CASSLVDHYRPIGSYEQYF. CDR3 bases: TGTGCCAGCAGCTTAGTTGACCATTATCGCCCCATTGGCTCCTACGAGCAGTACTTC.

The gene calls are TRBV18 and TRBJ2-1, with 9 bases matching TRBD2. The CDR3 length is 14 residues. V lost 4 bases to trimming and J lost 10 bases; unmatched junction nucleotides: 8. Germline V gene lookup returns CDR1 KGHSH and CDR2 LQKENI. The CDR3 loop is CASSLPGLASEQFF. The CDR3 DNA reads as TGTGCCAGCTCACTACCGGGACTAGCTTCCGAGCAGTTCTTC.

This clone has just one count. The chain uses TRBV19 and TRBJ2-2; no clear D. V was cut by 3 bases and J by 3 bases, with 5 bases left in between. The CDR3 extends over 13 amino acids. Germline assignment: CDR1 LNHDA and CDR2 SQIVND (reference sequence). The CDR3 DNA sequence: TGTGCCAGTAGTATGAGGTACACCGGGGAGCTGTTTTTT. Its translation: CASSMRYTGELFF.

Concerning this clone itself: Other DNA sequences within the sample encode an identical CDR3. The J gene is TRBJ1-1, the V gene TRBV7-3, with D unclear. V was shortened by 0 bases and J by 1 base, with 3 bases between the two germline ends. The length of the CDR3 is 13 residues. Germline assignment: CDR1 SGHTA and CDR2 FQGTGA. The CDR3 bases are TGTGCCAGCAGCTTAACAGGGAACACTGAAGCTTTCTTT. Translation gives CASSLTGNTEAFF.

Here the CDR3 reads CAISEFSGRAHDEQYF. The CDR3 DNA is TGTGCCATCAGTGAATTTAGCGGGAGGGCCCACGACGAGCAGTACTTC. The chain links TRBV10-3 to TRBJ2-7; 11 bases agree with TRBD2. This CDR3 is built from 16 residues. Per germline, CDR1 ENHRY and CDR2 SYGVKD. The V and J ends lost 3 bases and 5 bases, in that order; junction bases with no gene match: 9.

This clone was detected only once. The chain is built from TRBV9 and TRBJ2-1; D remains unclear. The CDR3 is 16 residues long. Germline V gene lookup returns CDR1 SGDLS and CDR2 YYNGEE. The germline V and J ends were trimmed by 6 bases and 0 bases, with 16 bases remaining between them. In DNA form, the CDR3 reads TGTGCCAGCACCGCAGCCGGATCAAGCTCCTACAATGAGCAGTTCTTC. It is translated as CASTAAGSSSYNEQFF. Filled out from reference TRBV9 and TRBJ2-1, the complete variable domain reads DSGVTQTPKHLITATGQRVTLRCSPRSGDLSVYWYQQSLDQGLQFLIQYYNGEERAKGNILERFSAQQFPDLHSELNLSSLELGDSALYFCASTAAGSSSYNEQFFGPGTRLTVL.

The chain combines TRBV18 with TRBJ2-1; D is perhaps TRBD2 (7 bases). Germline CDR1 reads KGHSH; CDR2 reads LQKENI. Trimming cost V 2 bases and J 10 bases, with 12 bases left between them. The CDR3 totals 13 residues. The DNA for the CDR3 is TGTGCCAGCTCACCAGGTAGGGGGGGAGAGCAGTTCTTC. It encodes CASSPGRGGEQFF.

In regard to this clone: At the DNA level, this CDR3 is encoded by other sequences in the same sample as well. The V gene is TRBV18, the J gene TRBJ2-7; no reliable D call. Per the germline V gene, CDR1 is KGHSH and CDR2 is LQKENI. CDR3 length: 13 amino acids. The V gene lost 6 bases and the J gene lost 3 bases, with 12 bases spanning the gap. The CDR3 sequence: CASSPLEDYEQYF. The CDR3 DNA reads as TGTGCCAGCTCCCCCCTCGAAGACTACGAGCAGTACTTC.

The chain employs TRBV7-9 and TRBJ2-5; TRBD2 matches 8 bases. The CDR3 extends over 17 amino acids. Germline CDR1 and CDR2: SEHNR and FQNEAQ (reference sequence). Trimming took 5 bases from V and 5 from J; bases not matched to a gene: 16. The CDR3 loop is CASSRGGGLAGRETQYF. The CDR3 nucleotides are TGTGCCAGCAGCCGAGGAGGAGGGCTAGCGGGCCGGGAGACCCAGTACTTC.